The 17 T cell receptor beta chains below were found in one sample sequenced in a study of molecular identifiers for immune sequencing clone quantification. Using its own MiXCR run on the PCR reads, TCRdb lists one record per CDR3 protein. This table holds about 500,000 distinct CDR3 sequences, 25% found once. Sample: naive CD8+ T cells from blood, with Jurkat cell RNA spiked in. The subset denotes: FACS-sorted CD8+CD4-CCR7+CD45RA+ naive T cells. These receptors were taken from a human donor in good health. Some libraries in this study had Jurkat cell RNA spiked in.

The sample holds many counts of this clonotype. The rearrangement joins TRBV14 to TRBJ1-2, with TRBD1 matching over 9 bases. The junction had 8 bases not matched to a gene; V was cut back by 5 bases and J by 4 bases. Germline CDR1 reads SGHDN; CDR2 reads FVKESK. The CDR3 length is 15 residues. In DNA form, the CDR3 reads TGTGCCAGCAGCTACCGGGACAGGGTGTCCTATGGCTACACCTTC. Translating gives CASSYRDRVSYGYTF.

Comment on this clonotype: No conserved phenylalanine or tryptophan ends this CDR3, so it is likely a read error. The DNA is omitted, as the CDR3 cannot be located on it reliably, and the CDR3 follows TCRdb's listing. The chain is built from TRBV29-1 and TRBJ2-2; the D segment call TRBD2 is taken from the table without a DNA check. The CDR3 sequence runs 12 residues, both termini included. The germline gives CDR1 SQVTM, CDR2 ANQGSEA. The CDR3 loop reads CSVVGPTGELLV.

There are many counts of this clonotype. The genes are TRBV27 and TRBJ1-4; unclear D gene. CDR3 length equals 17 residues. V was trimmed by 0 bases and J by 0 bases, leaving 11 bases between them. Germline CDR1 is MNHEY and CDR2 is SMNVEV (reference sequence). The CDR3 here is CASSLSGRQSTNEKLFF. As DNA, the CDR3 is TGTGCCAGCAGTTTATCGGGCAGACAATCAACTAATGAAAAACTGTTTTTT.

This clonotype was seen many times. This CDR3 reads CASSSGQGFVQPQHF. In DNA form, the CDR3 reads TGTGCCAGCAGTTCAGGACAGGGATTTGTTCAGCCCCAGCATTTT. V is TRBV28 and J is TRBJ1-5, with 8 positions matching TRBD1. Unmatched junction bases numbered 8, after V lost 4 bases and J lost 6 bases. This CDR3 region has 15 residues. CDR1 and CDR2 (germline): MDHEN, SYDVKM.

This clonotype was observed at least ten times. The chain combines TRBV29-1 with TRBJ2-3; 10 bases align to TRBD1. This CDR3 is built from 16 residues. The ends lost 0 bases at V and 3 bases at J; junction bases unmatched: 6. CDR1 is SQVTM, CDR2 ANQGSEA, per germline. The CDR3 DNA follows: TGCAGCGTTGAAGACTGGACAGGGGGTCAGACAGATACGCAGTATTTT. It codes for CSVEDWTGGQTDTQYF.

V and J are TRBV6-5 and TRBJ1-4; 7 positions agree with TRBD1. The germline CDR1 and CDR2 sequences are MNHEY and SVGAGI. This CDR3 comprises 15 residues. Losses at the gene ends were 0 bases for V and 4 bases for J; bases not matched to a gene: 2. CDR3: CASSYSDRVNEKLFF. CDR3 DNA sequence: TGTGCCAGCAGTTACTCAGACAGGGTTAATGAAAAACTGTTTTTT.

This clonotype appeared many times. The gene calls are TRBV5-6 and TRBJ2-7; TRBD1 is a possible D gene (6 bases). Germline-derived CDR1 and CDR2 are SGHDT and YYEEEE. Trimming stripped 4 bases from V and 0 bases from J, with 11 bases between. CDR3 size: 14 residues. The CDR3 bases are TGTGCCAGCAGCAACCGGGACATCTCCTACGAGCAGTACTTC. Translation gives CASSNRDISYEQYF.

This clonotype turned up a few times. The chain couples TRBV7-9 to TRBJ2-7; 10 positions match TRBD1. V gave up 3 bases and J gave up 5 bases; unmatched junction bases: 4. CDR3 length equals 14 residues. Germline V gene lookup returns CDR1 SEHNR and CDR2 FQNEAQ (reference sequence). The CDR3 is CASSLGTGVNEQYF. CDR3 sequence (DNA): TGTGCCAGCAGCTTGGGGACAGGGGTTAACGAGCAGTACTTC.

Turning to this clonotype: One end of the junction fails to match germline, which may point to a read error. The chain uses TRBV6-2 or TRBV6-3 and TRBJ2-6; D could derive from TRBD1 or TRBD2 (5 bases each). CDR1 and CDR2 from the germline V gene are MNHEY and SVGEGT. CDR3 length equals 16 residues. CDR3 sequence (DNA): TGTGCCAGCAGTTACCATGAGGACTCTGGGGCCAACGTCCTGCCCTTC. Its translation: CASSYHEDSGANVLPF.

As for this clonotype: This may come from a read error, since a much larger clone is one base off. The chain employs TRBV28 and TRBJ1-1, with D possibly TRBD1 on 5 matching bases. The CDR3 contains 14 residues. CDR1 and CDR2 (germline): MDHEN, SYDVKM. V was clipped by 7 bases and J by 1 base, with 13 bases between them. The CDR3 DNA reads TGTGCCAGCAATCACGGGGGATCGAACACTGAAGCTTTCTTT. This codes for CASNHGGSNTEAFF.

The sample holds a few counts of this clonotype. Here the CDR3 reads CSARPGESYGYTF. The CDR3 bases are TGCAGTGCTAGGCCGGGGGAGAGCTATGGCTACACCTTC. This chain uses TRBV20-1 with TRBJ1-2; possible D gene TRBD1, 5 bases. The CDR3 is 13 residues long. Germline CDR1 is DFQATT and CDR2 is SNEGSKA (reference sequence). Trimming took 3 bases from V and 4 from J, leaving 12 bases between them.

A note on this clonotype: The conserved phenylalanine or tryptophan normally closing the CDR3 is absent here, so this likely arose from a read error. The chain employs TRBV9 and TRBJ2-1; D unclear. The germline V gene encodes CDR1 SGDLS and CDR2 YYNGEE. The CDR3 sequence is 14 residues long. V was pared by 3 bases and J by 2 bases, with 9 bases between. This CDR3 is CASSADAAYNEQFL. The CDR3, as DNA: TGTGCCAGCAGCGCCGACGCCGCCTACAATGAGCAGTTCCTC.

This clonotype was seen many times. This sequence joins TRBV7-9 and TRBJ2-3; 10 bases agree with TRBD2. Looked up from germline, CDR1 is SEHNR and CDR2 is FQNEAQ (reference sequence). Trimming removed 3 bases from V and 1 base from J; junction bases left unmatched: 1. The CDR3 contains 15 residues. The CDR3 coding sequence is TGTGCCAGCAGCTTTACTAGCGGGGGCACAGATACGCAGTATTTT. Translated: CASSFTSGGTDTQYF. Filled out from reference TRBV7-9 and TRBJ2-3, the complete variable domain reads DTGVSQNPRHKITKRGQNVTFRCDPISEHNRLYWYRQTLGQGPEFLTYFQNEAQLEKSRLLSDRFSAERPKGSFSTLEIQRTEQGDSAMYLCASSFTSGGTDTQYFGPGTRLTVL.

The rearrangement links TRBV7-3 to TRBJ2-1, with 9 bases fitting TRBD1. Per the germline V gene, CDR1 is SGHTA and CDR2 is FQGTGA. This CDR3 has 15 amino acids. The ends lost 5 bases at V and 7 bases at J; junction bases unmatched: 9. As DNA, the CDR3 is TGTGCCAGCAGCACCTATCCGACAGGGGGGAATGAGCAGTTCTTC. It codes for CASSTYPTGGNEQFF.

In its sample, this clonotype was seen many times. The chain links TRBV3-1 to TRBJ2-3; TRBD2 is a possible D gene (5 bases). Germline-derived CDR1 and CDR2 are LGHDT and YNNKEL (reference sequence). CDR3 length equals 12 residues. The V end lost 3 bases, the J end lost 6 bases, and 7 bases lay between the germline ends. The CDR3 DNA is TGTGCCAGCAGCCACCCGGGGGATACGCAGTATTTT. Amino acids: CASSHPGDTQYF.

The V call is TRBV28, the J call TRBJ1-1; D is uncertain. CDR1 MDHEN and CDR2 SYDVKM come from the germline V gene. This CDR3 region has 12 residues. Trimming removed 6 bases from V and 3 bases from J, with 8 bases in between. CDR3 region: CASRTLDTEAFF. The DNA of the CDR3 is TGTGCCAGCAGGACCCTGGACACTGAAGCTTTCTTT.

The V and J genes are TRBV18 and TRBJ2-1; 7 positions match TRBD2. J gave up 7 bases and V 0 bases, and 9 bases lay outside the gene matches. The germline V gene encodes CDR1 KGHSH and CDR2 LQKENI. The CDR3 consists of 16 residues. The CDR3 here is CASSPPSSAGVNEQFF. The CDR3 region has the DNA TGTGCCAGCTCACCACCGTCATCTGCGGGAGTTAATGAGCAGTTCTTC.